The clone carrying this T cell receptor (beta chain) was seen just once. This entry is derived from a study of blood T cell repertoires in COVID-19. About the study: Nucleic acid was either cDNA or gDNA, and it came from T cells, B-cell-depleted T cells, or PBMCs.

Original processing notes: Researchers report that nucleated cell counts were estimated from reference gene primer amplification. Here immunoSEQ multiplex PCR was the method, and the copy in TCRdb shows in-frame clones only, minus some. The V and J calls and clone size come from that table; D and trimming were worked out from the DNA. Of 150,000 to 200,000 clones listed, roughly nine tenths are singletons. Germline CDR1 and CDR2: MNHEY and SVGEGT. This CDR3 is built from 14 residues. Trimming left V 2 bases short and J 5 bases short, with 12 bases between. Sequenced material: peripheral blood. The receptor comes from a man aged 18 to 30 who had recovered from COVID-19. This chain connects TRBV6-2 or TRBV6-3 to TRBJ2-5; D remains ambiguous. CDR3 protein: CASSYRAASETQYF. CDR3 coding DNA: TGTGCCAGCAGTTACCGCGCGGCAAGCGAGACCCAGTACTTC.